This section outlines one TCR beta chain sequence together with its context. Its antigen is currently unknown. This sample was taken from a study of T-cell memory formation after mild COVID-19. As for the study in general: Most TCR clusters belonged to a single donor. Study-wide findings and caveats: Clones which contracted sat mainly in CM and EM if CD4+, and in EMRA if CD8+. Day 15 to 85 contracting clones showed balanced CD4/CD8; later expanders leaned CD4+.

TCRdb recomputed calls from the 5' RACE reads with MiXCR, one row per CDR3 protein. Of over 450,000 distinct CDR3 sequences listed, around 20% are singletons. Trimming removed 4 bases at V and 3 bases at J, with 13 bases between. Germline-derived CDR1 and CDR2 are SGDLS and YYNGEE. The CDR3 runs 14 residues. Sequencing was done on a sample of PBMCs or a T cell subset sorted from them (not recorded which). The clonotype comes from an adult woman who had mild COVID-19 (a few samples of this study predate the infection). Cell type and time point are not known. The V call is TRBV9, the J call TRBJ1-2; no clear D. DNA for the CDR3: TGTGCCAGCAGCCCTTACATCGGCTACTATGGCTACACCTTC. Residues: CASSPYIGYYGYTF.